This TCR beta chain originates from a study of T cells in tumors and immune-related adverse events. Libraries were prepared by immunoSEQ multiplex PCR; TCRdb keeps only in-frame clonotypes and omits some of them. The data contain approximately 11,000 clones, approximately 90% of them singletons. Between the trimmed V and J ends, which lost 0 bases and 4 bases, there was a span of 6 bases. The germline V gene has CDR1 GTSNPN and CDR2 SVGIG (reference sequence). The CDR3 is made up of 13 amino acids. This sequence joins TRBV30 and TRBJ2-2, with no clear D. The sequenced sample was lymph node tissue, obtained from a patient treated with anti-PD-1 therapy. This clonotype was obtained from a female donor with metastatic renal cell carcinoma. This CDR3 is CAWSVGGTGELFF. CDR3 sequence (DNA): TGTGCCTGGAGTGTAGGCGGCACCGGGGAGCTGTTTTTT. The full variable domain, its missing parts supplied by reference TRBV30 and TRBJ2-2, is SQTIHQWPATLVQPVGSPLSLECTVEGTSNPNLYWYRQAAGRGLQLLFYSVGIGQISSEVPQNLSASRPQDRQFILSSKKLLLSDSGFYLCAWSVGGTGELFFGEGSRLTVL.